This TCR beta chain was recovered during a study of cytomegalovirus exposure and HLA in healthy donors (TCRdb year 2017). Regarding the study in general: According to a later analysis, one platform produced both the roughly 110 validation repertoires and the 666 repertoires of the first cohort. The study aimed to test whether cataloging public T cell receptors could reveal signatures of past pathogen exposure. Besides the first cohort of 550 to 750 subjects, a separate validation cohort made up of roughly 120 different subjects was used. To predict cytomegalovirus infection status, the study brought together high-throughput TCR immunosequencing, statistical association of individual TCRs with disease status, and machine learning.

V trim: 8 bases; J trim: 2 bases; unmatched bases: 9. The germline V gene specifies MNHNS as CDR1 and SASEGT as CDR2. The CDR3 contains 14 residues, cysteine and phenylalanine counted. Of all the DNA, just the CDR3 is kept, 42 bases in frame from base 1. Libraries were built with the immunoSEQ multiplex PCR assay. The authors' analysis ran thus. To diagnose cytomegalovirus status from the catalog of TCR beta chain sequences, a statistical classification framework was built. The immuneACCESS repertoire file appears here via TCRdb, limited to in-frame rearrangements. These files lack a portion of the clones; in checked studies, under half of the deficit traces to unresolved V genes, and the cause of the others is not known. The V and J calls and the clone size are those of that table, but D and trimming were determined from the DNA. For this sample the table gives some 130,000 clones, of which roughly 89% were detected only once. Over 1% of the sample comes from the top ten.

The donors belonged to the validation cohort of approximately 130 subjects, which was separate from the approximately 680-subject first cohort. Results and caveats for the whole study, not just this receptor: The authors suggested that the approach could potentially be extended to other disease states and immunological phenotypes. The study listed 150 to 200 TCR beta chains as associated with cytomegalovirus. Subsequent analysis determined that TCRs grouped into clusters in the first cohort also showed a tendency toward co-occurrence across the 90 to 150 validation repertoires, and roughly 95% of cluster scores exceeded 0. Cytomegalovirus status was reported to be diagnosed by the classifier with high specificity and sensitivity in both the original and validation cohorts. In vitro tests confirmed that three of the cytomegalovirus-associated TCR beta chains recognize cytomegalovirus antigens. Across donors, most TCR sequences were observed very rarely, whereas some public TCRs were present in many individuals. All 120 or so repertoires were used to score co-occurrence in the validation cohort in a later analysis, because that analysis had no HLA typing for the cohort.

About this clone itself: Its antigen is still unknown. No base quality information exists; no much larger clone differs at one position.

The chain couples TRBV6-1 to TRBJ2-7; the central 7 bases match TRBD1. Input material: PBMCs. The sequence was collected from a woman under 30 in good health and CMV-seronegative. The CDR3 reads CASENTGEAYEQYF. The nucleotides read TGTGCCAGCGAAAACACAGGGGAAGCCTACGAGCAGTACTTC.